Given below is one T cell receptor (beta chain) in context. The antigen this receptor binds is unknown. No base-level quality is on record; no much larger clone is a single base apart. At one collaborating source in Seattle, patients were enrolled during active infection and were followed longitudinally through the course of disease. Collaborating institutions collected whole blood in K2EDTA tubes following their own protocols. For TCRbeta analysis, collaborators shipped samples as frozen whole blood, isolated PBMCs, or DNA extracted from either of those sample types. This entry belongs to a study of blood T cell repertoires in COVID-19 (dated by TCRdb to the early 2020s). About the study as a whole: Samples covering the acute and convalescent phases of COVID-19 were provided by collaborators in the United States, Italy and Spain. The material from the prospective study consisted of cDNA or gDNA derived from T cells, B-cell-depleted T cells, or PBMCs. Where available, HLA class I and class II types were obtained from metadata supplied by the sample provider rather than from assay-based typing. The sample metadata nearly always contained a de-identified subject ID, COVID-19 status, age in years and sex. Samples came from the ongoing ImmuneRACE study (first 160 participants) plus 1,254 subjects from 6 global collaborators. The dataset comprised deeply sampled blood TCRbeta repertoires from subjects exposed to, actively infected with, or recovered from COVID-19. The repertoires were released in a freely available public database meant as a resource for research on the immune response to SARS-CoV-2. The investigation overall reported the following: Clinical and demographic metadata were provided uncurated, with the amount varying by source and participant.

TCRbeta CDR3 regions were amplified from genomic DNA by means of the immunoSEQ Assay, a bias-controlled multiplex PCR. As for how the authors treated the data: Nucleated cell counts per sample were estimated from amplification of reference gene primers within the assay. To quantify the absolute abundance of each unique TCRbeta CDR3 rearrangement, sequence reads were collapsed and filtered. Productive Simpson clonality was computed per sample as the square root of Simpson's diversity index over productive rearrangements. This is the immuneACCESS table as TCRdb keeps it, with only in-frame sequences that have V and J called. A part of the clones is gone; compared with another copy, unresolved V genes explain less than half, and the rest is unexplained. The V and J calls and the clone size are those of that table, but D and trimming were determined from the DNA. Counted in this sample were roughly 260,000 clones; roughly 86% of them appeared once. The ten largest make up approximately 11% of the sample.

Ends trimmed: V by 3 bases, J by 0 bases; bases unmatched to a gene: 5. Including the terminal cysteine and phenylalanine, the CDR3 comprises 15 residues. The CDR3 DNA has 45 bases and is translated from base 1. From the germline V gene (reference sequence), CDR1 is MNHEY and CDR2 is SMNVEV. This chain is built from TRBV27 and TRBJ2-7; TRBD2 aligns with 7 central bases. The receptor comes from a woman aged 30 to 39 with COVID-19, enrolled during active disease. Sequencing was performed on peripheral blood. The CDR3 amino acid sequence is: CASSFRGLSSYEQYF. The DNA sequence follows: TGTGCCAGCAGTTTTCGGGGACTAAGCTCCTACGAGCAGTACTTC.